The T cell receptor beta chain under discussion was sequenced for a study of control samples from healthy donors and cancer patients. Sequencing used immunoSEQ multiplex PCR; TCRdb keeps in-frame clones, though not all of them. The table records 130,000 or so clones, 94% of them present only once. CDR1 and CDR2 from the germline V gene are LNHNV and YYDKDF (reference sequence). V was shortened by 5 bases and J by 1 base, with 9 bases between the two germline ends. The length of the CDR3 is 13 residues. The TCR comes from a man aged 40-49 years in good health. The V call is TRBV15, the J call TRBJ2-7; no firm D call. The sample consisted of blood. DNA of the CDR3: TGTGCCACCAGCTTGCAGGTATCCTACGAGCAGTACTTC. Its translation: CATSLQVSYEQYF.